Following are 10 T cell receptor beta chains from one sample sequenced in a study of identical twins. TCRdb reanalysed the 5' RACE reads using MiXCR and keeps one entry per CDR3 protein. The sample consists of 250,000 or so distinct CDR3 sequences, roughly 7% of them appearing once. The data were also submitted as part of a second study, on yellow fever vaccine responses in identical twins.

Sequences were obtained from memory (CD45RO+) T cells sorted from blood. Receptor source: a woman under 30 in good health.

This chain connects TRBV5-5 to TRBJ2-2; D is unclear. The CDR3 covers 16 residues. Germline V lookup: CDR1 SGHKS, CDR2 YYEKEE (reference sequence). Trimming took off 0 bases at V and 1 base at J, with 10 bases between the two ends. CDR3 region: CASSLVPGRNTGELFF. The CDR3 nucleotides read TGTGCCAGCAGCTTGGTTCCGGGTAGGAACACCGGGGAGCTGTTTTTT.

In its sample, this clonotype was seen many times. V and J are TRBV24-1 and TRBJ2-1, with TRBD1 as a possible D gene (5 bases). Germline V gene sequence: CDR1 KGHDR, CDR2 SFDVKD. The CDR3 covers 12 residues. The V end was cut by 3 bases, the J end by 6 bases, with 5 bases between. CDR3 amino acids: CATSDGANEQFF. The CDR3 bases are TGTGCCACCAGTGATGGGGCCAATGAGCAGTTCTTC.

The sample holds a few counts of this clonotype. This chain uses TRBV28 with TRBJ1-6; the D gene is possibly TRBD1 (6 bases). V gave up 8 bases and J gave up 8 bases, with 16 bases separating them. The CDR3 length is 14 residues. Germline V gene lookup returns CDR1 MDHEN and CDR2 SYDVKM. Written as DNA, the CDR3 is TGTGCCAGCCGGCCCGGGGGCCGGGATTCACCCCTCCACTTT. This sequence encodes CASRPGGRDSPLHF.

This chain connects TRBV28 to TRBJ2-2, with 10 bases fitting TRBD2. V lost 3 bases, J lost 0 bases, and 4 bases stayed unmatched. Per germline, CDR1 MDHEN and CDR2 SYDVKM. The CDR3 is 17 amino acids. CDR3 DNA: TGTGCCAGCAGTTTTGGGCTAGCGGGAGCGAACACCGGGGAGCTGTTTTTT. Translating it yields CASSFGLAGANTGELFF. The complete variable domain, with remaining parts taken from reference TRBV28 and TRBJ2-2, reads DVKVTQSSRYLVKRTGEKVFLECVQDMDHENMFWYRQDPGLGLRLIYFSYDVKMKEKGDIPEGYSVSREKKERFSLILESASTNQTSMYLCASSFGLAGANTGELFFGEGSRLTVL.

This clonotype was seen many times. J is TRBJ2-1 and V is TRBV25-1; 8 nucleotides line up with TRBD2. With V trimmed by 10 bases and J by 4 bases, 9 bases remained unmatched. The germline V gene has CDR1 MGHDK and CDR2 SYGVNS. This CDR3 has 14 residues. CDR3 in amino acids: CATRRTGGYNEQFF. CDR3 sequence (DNA): TGTGCCACTCGCCGGACGGGAGGGTACAATGAGCAGTTCTTC.

V and J are TRBV20-1 and TRBJ2-7, with 7 bases fitting TRBD1. V trimming: 6 bases; J trimming: 3 bases; junction bases outside the gene matches: 8. CDR1 DFQATT and CDR2 SNEGSKA come from the germline V gene (reference sequence). This CDR3 spans 13 amino acids. The CDR3: CSARRTGDYEQYV. CDR3 DNA: TGCAGTGCGCGACGGACAGGAGACTACGAGCAGTACGTC.

This clonotype was recorded at least ten times. The chain carries TRBV7-8 and TRBJ2-1; D tentatively fits TRBD1 or TRBD2 (6 bases each). The germline V gene encodes CDR1 SGHVS and CDR2 FQNEAQ. Trimming stripped 0 bases from V and 4 bases from J, with 10 bases between. This CDR3 region has 15 residues. The CDR3 spells CASSLAGGRYNEQFF. CDR3 nucleotide sequence: TGTGCCAGCAGCTTAGCGGGGGGCCGGTACAATGAGCAGTTCTTC.

About this clonotype: This sequence may be a read error, since a much larger clone differs from it by one base. The chain is built from TRBV28 and TRBJ2-1; 10 bases agree with TRBD2. Germline V gene data show CDR1 as MDHEN and CDR2 as SYDVKM. V gave up 6 bases and J gave up 1 base; unmatched junction bases: 6. The CDR3 has 16 amino acids. This chain's CDR3 is CASRLTSGESYNEQFF. CDR3 bases: TGTGCCAGCAGACTCACTAGCGGGGAGTCCTACAATGAGCAGTTCTTC.

The chain combines TRBV7-7 with TRBJ2-7, with D perhaps being TRBD1 or TRBD2 (5 bases each). Germline-derived CDR1 and CDR2 are SSHAT and FNYEAQ (reference sequence). The V end was cut by 5 bases, the J end by 6 bases, with 14 bases between. The CDR3 spans 13 residues. The CDR3 nucleotides are TGTGCCAGCAGCCGGGACCGCTCAGCCGAGCAGTACTTC. It is translated as CASSRDRSAEQYF.

This clonotype was observed a handful of times. This chain uses TRBV28 with TRBJ2-1, with 8 nucleotides matching TRBD1. The CDR3 loop spans 16 amino acids. Germline CDR1 and CDR2: MDHEN and SYDVKM. V was clipped by 4 bases and J by 2 bases; unmatched bases: 7. In nucleotides, the CDR3 is TGTGCCAGCAGTTCCTCGACAGGGGTCCCCTACAATGAGCAGTTCTTC. It yields the protein CASSSSTGVPYNEQFF.